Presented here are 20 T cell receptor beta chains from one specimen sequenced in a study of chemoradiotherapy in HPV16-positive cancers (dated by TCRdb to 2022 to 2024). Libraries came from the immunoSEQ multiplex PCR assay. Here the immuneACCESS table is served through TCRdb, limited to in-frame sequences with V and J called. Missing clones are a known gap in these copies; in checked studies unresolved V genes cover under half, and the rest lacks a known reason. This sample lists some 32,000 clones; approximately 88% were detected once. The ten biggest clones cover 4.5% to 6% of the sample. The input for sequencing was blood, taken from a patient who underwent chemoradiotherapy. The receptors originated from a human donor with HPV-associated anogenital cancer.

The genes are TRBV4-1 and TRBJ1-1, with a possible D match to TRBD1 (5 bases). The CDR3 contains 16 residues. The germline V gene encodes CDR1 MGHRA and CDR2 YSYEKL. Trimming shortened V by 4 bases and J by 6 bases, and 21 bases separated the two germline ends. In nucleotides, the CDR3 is TGCGCCAGCAGCCTTCAAGGAAAAGGGAGGGGAGCTGAAGCTTTCTTT. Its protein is CASSLQGKGRGAEAFF.

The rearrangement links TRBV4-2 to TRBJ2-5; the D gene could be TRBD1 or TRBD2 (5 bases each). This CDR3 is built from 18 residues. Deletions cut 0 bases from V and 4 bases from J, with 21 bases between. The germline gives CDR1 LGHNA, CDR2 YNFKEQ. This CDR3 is CASSQDRGRDDRIETQYF. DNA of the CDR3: TGTGCCAGCAGCCAAGATAGGGGACGGGACGACCGAATAGAGACCCAGTACTTC.

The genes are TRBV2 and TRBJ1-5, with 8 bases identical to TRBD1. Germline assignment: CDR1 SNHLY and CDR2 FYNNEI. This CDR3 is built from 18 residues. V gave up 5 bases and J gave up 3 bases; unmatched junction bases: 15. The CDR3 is CASSHQSNRGWDNQPQHF. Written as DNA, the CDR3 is TGTGCCAGCAGTCACCAATCTAACAGGGGGTGGGACAATCAGCCCCAGCATTTT. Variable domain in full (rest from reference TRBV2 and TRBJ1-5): EPEVTQTPSHQVTQMGQEVILRCVPISNHLYFYWYRQILGQKVEFLVSFYNNEISEKSEIFDDQFSVERPDGSNFTLKIRSTKLEDSAMYFCASSHQSNRGWDNQPQHFGDGTRLSIL.

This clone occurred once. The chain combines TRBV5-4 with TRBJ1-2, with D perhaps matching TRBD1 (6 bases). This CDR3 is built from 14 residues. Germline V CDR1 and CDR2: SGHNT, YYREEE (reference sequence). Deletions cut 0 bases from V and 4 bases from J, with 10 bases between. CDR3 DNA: TGTGCCAGCAGCTTGGTTGGGGGGCCCTATGGCTACACCTTC. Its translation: CASSLVGGPYGYTF.

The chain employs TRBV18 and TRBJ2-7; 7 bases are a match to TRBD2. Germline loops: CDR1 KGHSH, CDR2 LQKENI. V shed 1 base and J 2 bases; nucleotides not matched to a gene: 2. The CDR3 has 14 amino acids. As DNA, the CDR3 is TGTGCCAGCTCACCACTAGCGGGCACCTACGAGCAGTACTTC. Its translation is CASSPLAGTYEQYF. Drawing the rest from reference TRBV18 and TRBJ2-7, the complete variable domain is NAGVMQNPRHLVRRRGQEARLRCSPMKGHSHVYWYRQLPEEGLKFMVYLQKENIIDESGMPKERFSAEFPKEGPSILRIQQVVRGDSAAYFCASSPLAGTYEQYFGPGTRLTVT.

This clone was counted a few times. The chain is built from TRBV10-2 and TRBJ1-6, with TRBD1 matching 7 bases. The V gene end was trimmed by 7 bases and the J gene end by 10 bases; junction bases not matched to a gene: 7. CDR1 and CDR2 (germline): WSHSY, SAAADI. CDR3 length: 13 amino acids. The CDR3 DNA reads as TGCGCCAGCATGACAGGGCATCCGTCACCCCTCCACTTT. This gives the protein CASMTGHPSPLHF.

The CDR3 region is CASTLSSRREGLIGGELFF. DNA of the CDR3: TGTGCCAGCACCCTATCGTCCCGGCGGGAGGGCCTTATAGGCGGGGAGCTGTTTTTT. The rearrangement joins TRBV7-2 to TRBJ2-2; 9 bases fit TRBD2. V lost 7 bases and J lost 7; bases outside the gene matches: 22. Germline-derived CDR1 and CDR2 are SGHTA and FQGNSA. The CDR3 has 19 residues.

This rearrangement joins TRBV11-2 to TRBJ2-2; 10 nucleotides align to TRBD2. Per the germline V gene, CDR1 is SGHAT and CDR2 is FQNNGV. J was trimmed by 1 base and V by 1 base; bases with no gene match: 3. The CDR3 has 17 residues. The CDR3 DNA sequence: TGTGCCAGCAGCTTAGCACTAGCGGGGATGAACACCGGGGAGCTGTTTTTT. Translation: CASSLALAGMNTGELFF.

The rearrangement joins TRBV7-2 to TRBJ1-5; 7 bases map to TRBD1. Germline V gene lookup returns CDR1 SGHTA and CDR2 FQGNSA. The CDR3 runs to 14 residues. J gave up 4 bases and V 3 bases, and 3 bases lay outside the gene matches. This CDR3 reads CASSLGQSNQPQHF. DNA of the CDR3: TGTGCCAGCAGCTTGGGACAGTCTAATCAGCCCCAGCATTTT.

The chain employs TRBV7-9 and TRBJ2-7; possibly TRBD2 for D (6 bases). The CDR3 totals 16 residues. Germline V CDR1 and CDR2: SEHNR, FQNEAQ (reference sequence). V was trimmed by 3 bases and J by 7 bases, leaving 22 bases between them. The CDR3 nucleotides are TGTGCCAGCAGCTTTGTCCAGACTAGTCTAAAGGGGGAGCAGTACTTC. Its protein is CASSFVQTSLKGEQYF.

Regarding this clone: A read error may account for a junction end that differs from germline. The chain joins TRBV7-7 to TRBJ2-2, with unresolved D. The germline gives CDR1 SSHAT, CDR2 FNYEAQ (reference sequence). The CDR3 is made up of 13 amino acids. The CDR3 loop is CASSQTVTGELFF. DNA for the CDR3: TGTGCTAGCAGCCAGACTGTCACCGGGGAGCTGTTTTTT.

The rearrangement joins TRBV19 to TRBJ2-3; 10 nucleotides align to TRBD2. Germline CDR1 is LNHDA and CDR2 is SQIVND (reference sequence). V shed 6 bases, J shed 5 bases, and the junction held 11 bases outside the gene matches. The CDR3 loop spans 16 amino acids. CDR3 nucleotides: TGTGCCAGTAGCCTCGCTAGCGGGAGTTCAGGAGATACGCAGTATTTT. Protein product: CASSLASGSSGDTQYF.

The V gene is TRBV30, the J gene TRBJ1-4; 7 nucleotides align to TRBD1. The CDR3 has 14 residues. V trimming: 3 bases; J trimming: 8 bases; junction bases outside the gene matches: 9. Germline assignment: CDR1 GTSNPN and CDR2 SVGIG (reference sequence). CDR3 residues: CAWRVKGTAEKLFF. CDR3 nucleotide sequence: TGTGCCTGGAGGGTAAAAGGGACAGCAGAAAAACTGTTTTTT.

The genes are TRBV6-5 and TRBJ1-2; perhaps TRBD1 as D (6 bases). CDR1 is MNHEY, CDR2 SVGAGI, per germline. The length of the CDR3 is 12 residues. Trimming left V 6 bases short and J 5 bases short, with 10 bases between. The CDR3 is CASRTGTYGYTF. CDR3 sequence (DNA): TGTGCCAGCAGAACAGGGACGTATGGCTACACCTTC.

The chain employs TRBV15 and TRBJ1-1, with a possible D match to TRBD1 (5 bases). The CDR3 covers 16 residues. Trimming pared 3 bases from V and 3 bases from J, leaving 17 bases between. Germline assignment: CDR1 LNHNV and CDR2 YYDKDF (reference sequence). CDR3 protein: CATSSGQGKFYTEAFF. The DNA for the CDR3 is TGTGCCACCAGCAGTGGTCAGGGTAAATTTTACACTGAAGCTTTCTTT.

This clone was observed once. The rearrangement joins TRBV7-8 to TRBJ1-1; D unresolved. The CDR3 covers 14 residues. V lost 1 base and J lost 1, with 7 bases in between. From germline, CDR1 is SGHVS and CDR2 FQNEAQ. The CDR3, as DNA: TGTGCCAGCAGCTTAGTGAAGAAGAACACTGAAGCTTTCTTT. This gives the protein CASSLVKKNTEAFF.

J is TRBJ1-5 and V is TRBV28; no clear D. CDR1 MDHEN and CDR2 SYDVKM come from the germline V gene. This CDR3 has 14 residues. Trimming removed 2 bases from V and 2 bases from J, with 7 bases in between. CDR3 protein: CASSLERGNQPQHF. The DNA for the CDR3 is TGTGCCAGCAGTTTAGAGAGAGGCAATCAGCCCCAGCATTTT.

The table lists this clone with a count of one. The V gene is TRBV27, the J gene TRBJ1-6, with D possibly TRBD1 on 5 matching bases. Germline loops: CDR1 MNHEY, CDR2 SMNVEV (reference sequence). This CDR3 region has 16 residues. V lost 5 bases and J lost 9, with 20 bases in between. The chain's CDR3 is CASSTYDTSGGSPLHF. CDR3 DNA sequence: TGTGCCAGCAGTACCTACGACACGTCGGGGGGTTCACCCCTCCACTTT.

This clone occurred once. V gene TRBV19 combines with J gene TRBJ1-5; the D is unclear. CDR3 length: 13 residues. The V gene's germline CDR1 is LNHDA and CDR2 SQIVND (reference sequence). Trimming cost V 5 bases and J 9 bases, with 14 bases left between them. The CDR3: CASSETTNGPQHF. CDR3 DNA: TGTGCCAGTAGTGAGACCACCAATGGGCCCCAGCATTTT.

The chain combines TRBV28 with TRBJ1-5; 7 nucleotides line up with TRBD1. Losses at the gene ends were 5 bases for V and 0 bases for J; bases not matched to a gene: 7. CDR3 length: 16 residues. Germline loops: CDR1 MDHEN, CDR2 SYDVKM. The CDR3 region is CASSPAGTDSNQPQHF. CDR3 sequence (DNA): TGTGCCAGCAGTCCGGCCGGGACAGATAGCAATCAGCCCCAGCATTTT.